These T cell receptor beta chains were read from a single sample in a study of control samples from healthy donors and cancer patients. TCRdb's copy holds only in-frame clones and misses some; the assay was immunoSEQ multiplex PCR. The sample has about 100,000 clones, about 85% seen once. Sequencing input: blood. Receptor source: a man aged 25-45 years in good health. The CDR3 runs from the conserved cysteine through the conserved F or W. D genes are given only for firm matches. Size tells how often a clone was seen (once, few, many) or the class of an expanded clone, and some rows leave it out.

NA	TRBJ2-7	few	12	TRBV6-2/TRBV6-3	CASSRIPYEQYF	TGTGCCAGCAGTCGAATACCCTACGAGCAGTACTTC
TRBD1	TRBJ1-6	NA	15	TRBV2	CASSITGGGISPLHF	TGTGCCAGCAGTATCACAGGGGGTGGAATTTCACCCCTCCACTTT
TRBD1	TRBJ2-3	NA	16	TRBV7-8	CASSLEDRGHGDTQYF	TGTGCCAGCAGCTTAGAGGACAGGGGGCATGGAGATACGCAGTATTTT
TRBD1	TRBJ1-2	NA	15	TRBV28	CASSRAGGPNYGYTF	TGTGCCAGCAGTCGGGCAGGGGGACCAAACTATGGCTACACCTTC
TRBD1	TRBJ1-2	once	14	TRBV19	CASSAGQASYGYTF	TGTGCCAGTAGTGCGGGACAGGCGAGCTATGGCTACACCTTC
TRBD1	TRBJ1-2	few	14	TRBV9	CASRPTGGSYGYTF	TGTGCCAGCAGACCGACAGGGGGTAGCTATGGCTACACCTTC
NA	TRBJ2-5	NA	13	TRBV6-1	CASSEGFSRTQYF	TGTGCCAGCAGTGAGGGGTTTTCGCGGACCCAGTACTTC
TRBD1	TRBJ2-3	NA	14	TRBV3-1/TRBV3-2	CASSLGQRTDTQYF	TGTGCCAGCAGCCTGGGACAGCGCACAGATACGCAGTATTTT
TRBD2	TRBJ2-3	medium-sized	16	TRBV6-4	CASSDSAGGSADTQYF	TGTGCCAGCAGTGACTCCGCGGGGGGGAGCGCAGATACGCAGTATTTT
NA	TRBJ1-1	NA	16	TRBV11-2	CASSLGQSNMNTEAFF	TGTGCCAGCAGCTTAGGGCAGTCAAACATGAACACTGAAGCTTTCTTT
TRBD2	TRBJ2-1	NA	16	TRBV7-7	CASSQSSGGRYNEQFF	TGTGCCAGCAGCCAATCTAGCGGGGGGCGTTACAATGAGCAGTTCTTC
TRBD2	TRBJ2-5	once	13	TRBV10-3	CAIRLAGQETQYF	TGTGCCATCAGACTAGCGGGCCAAGAGACCCAGTACTTC
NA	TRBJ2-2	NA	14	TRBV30	CAWSVGTITGELFF	TGTGCCTGGAGTGTGGGGACGATCACCGGGGAGCTGTTTTTT
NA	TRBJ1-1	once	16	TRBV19	CASSTHGDRSYSEAFF	TGTGCCAGTAGTACCCATGGAGACAGGAGCTATTCTGAAGCTTTCTTT
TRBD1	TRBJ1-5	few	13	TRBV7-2	CASRGQANQPQHF	TGTGCCAGCAGGGGACAGGCGAATCAGCCCCAGCATTTT
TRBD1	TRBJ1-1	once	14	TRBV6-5	CASRTGTGLTEAFF	TGTGCCAGCAGAACCGGGACAGGGCTCACTGAAGCTTTCTTT
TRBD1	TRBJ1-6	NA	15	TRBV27	CASSKDRGVNSPLHF	TGTGCCAGTTCTAAAGACAGGGGGGTTAATTCACCCCTCCACTTT
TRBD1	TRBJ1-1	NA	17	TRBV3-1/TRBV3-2	CASSLYRGRMRRTEAFF	TGTGCCAGCAGCCTCTACAGGGGGCGCATGCGAAGGACTGAAGCTTTCTTT
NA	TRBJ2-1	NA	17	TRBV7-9	CASSSAPGIGSYNEQFF	TGTGCCAGCAGCTCTGCCCCAGGGATTGGGTCCTACAATGAGCAGTTCTTC
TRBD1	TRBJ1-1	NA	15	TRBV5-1	CASSLDPGGTTEAFF	TGCGCCAGCAGCTTGGATCCAGGGGGCACCACTGAAGCTTTCTTT
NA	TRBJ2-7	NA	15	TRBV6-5	CASSSSQGGAYEQYF	TGTGCCAGCAGTTCAAGTCAAGGGGGGGCCTACGAGCAGTACTTC
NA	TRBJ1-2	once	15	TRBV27	CASSLSGQPYYGYTF	TGTGCCAGCAGTTTATCAGGGCAGCCTTACTATGGCTACACCTTC
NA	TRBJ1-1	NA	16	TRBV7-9	CASSSTKGFLNTEAFF	TGTGCCAGCAGCTCTACCAAGGGTTTTTTGAACACTGAAGCTTTCTTT
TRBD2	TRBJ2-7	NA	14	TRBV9	CASSAPTRGDEQYF	TGTGCCAGCAGCGCCCCAACCCGGGGGGACGAGCAGTACTTC
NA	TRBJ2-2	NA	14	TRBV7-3	CASRRSGDTGELFF	TGTGCCAGCAGGCGTTCGGGAGACACCGGGGAGCTGTTTTTT
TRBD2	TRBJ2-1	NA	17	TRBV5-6	CASSFWTSGGARNEQFF	TGTGCCAGCAGCTTCTGGACTAGCGGGGGGGCTAGGAATGAGCAGTTCTTC
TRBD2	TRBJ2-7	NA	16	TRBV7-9	CASSLGAGGFSYEQYF	TGTGCCAGCAGCTTAGGAGCGGGGGGATTCTCCTACGAGCAGTACTTC
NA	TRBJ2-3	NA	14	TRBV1	CTSSQAPRADTQYF	TGCACCAGCAGCCAAGCCCCCAGGGCAGATACGCAGTATTTT
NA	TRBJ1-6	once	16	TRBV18	CASSPGAARVRSPLHF	TGTGCCAGCTCACCGGGCGCCGCGAGGGTGCGTTCACCCCTCCACTTT
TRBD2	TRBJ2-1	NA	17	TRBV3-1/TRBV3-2	CASSPVGTSGGANEQFF	TGTGCCAGCAGCCCGGTAGGGACTAGCGGGGGGGCAAATGAGCAGTTCTTC
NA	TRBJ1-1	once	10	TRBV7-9	CAPGNTEAFF	TGTGCCCCAGGGAACACTGAAGCTTTCTTT
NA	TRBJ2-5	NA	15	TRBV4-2	CASSHSTGAGETQYF	TGTGCCAGCAGCCACAGTACGGGGGCGGGAGAGACCCAGTACTTC
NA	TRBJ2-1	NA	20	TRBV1	CTSSQELAGGPRDSYNEQFF	TGCACCAGCAGCCAAGAACTAGCGGGGGGGCCTCGCGATTCCTACAATGAGCAGTTCTTC
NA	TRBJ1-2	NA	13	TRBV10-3	CAIKGQHNYGYTF	TGTGCCATCAAGGGACAACATAACTATGGCTACACCTTC
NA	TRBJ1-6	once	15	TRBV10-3	CAISSLGDHNSPLHF	TGTGCCATCAGCTCCTTAGGGGACCATAATTCACCCCTCCACTTT
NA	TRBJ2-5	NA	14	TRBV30	CAWTLTGPGETQYF	TGTGCCTGGACGTTAACAGGTCCCGGGGAGACCCAGTACTTC
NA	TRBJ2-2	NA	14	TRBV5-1	CASSRDLGTGELFF	TGCGCCAGCAGCCGAGATCTCGGCACCGGGGAGCTGTTTTTT
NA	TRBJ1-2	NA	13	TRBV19	CASSIGGNYGYTF	TGTGCCAGTAGTATCGGAGGGAACTATGGCTACACCTTC
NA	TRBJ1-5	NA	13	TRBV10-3	CAIRGSLNQPQHF	TGTGCCATCAGGGGGTCCTTAAATCAGCCCCAGCATTTT
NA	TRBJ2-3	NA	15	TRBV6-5	CASSRDVASTDTQYF	TGTGCCAGCAGTCGGGACGTAGCTAGCACAGATACGCAGTATTTT
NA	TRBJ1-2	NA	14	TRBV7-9	CASSLPLTNYGYTF	TGTGCCAGCAGCTTACCCCTGACTAACTATGGCTACACCTTC